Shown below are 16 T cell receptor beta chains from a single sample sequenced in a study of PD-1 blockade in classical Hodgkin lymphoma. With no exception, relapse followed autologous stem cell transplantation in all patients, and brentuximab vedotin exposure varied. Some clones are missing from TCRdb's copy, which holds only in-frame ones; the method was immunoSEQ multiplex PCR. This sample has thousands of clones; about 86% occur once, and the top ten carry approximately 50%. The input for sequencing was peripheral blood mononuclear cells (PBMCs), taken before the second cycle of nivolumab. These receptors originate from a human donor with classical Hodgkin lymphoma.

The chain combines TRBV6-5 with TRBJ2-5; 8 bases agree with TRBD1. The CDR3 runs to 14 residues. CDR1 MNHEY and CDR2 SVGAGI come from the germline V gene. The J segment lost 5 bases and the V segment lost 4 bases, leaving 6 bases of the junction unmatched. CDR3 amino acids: CASSWTGRGETQYF. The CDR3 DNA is TGTGCCAGCAGTTGGACAGGGAGAGGGGAGACCCAGTACTTC.

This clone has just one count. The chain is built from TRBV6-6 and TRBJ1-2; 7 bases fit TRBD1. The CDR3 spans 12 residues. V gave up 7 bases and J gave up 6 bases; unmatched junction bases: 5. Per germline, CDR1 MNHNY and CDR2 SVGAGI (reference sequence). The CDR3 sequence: CASTRQGNGYTF. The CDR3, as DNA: TGTGCCAGCACAAGACAGGGAAATGGCTACACCTTC.

The CDR3 coding sequence is TGCGCCAGCAGTGAGCCCGGGCAGGGTAAAGTCGGAGCTTTCTTT. As protein: CASSEPGQGKVGAFF. The chain joins TRBV10-2 to TRBJ1-1, with a weak D call TRBD1 (5 bases). Deletions cut 2 bases from V and 10 bases from J, with 20 bases between. This CDR3 is built from 15 residues. In germline, CDR1 is WSHSY, CDR2 SAAADI.

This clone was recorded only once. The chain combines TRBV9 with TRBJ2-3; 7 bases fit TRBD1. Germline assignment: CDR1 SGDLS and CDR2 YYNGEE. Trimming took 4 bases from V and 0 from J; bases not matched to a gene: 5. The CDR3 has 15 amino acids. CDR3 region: CASSPQGTSTDTQYF. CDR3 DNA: TGTGCCAGCAGCCCACAGGGGACGAGCACAGATACGCAGTATTTT.

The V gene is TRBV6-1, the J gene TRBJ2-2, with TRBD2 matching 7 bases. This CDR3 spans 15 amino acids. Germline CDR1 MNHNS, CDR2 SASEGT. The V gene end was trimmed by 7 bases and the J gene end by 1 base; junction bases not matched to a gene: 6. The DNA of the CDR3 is TGTGCCAGCACGTACTGGGAGGGGAACACCGGGGAGCTGTTTTTT. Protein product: CASTYWEGNTGELFF.

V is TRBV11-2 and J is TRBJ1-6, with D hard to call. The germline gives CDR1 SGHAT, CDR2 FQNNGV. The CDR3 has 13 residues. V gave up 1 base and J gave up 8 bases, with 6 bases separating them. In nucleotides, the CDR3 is TGTGCCAGCAGCTTAGGTGGCGATTCACCCCTCCACTTT. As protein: CASSLGGDSPLHF.

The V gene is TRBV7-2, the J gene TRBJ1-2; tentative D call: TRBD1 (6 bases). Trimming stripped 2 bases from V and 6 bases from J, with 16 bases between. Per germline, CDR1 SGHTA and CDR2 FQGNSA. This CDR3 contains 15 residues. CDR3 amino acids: CASSLQAGTSDGYTF. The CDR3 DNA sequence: TGTGCCAGCAGCTTACAGGCAGGGACATCTGATGGCTACACCTTC.

CDR3 region: CASKRLSGTGSDTQYF. CDR3 bases: TGTGCCAGCAAACGGCTTTCCGGGACAGGGTCAGATACGCAGTATTTT. The chain employs TRBV2 and TRBJ2-3, with 9 positions matching TRBD1. Trimming at V came to 7 bases and at J to 4 bases, leaving 12 bases not matched to a gene. From germline, CDR1 is SNHLY and CDR2 FYNNEI. The CDR3 has 16 residues.

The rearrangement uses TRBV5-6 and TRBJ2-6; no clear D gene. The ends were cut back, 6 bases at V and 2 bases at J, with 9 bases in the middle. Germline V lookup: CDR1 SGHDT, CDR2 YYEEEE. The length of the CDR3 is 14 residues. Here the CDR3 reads CASTPAAGANVLTF. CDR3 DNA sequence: TGTGCCAGCACCCCTGCTGCTGGGGCCAACGTCCTGACTTTC.

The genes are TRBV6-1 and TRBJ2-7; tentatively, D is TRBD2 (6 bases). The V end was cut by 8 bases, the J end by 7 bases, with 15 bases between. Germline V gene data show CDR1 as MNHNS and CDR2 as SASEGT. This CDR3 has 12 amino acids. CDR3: CASARGEREQYV. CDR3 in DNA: TGTGCCAGCGCCCGCGGGGAGAGGGAGCAGTACGTC.

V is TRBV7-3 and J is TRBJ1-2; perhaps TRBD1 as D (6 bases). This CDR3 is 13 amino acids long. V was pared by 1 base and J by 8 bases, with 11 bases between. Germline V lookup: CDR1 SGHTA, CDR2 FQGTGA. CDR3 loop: CASSLRGAEGYTF. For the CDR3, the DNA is TGTGCCAGCAGCTTAAGGGGGGCGGAGGGCTACACCTTC.

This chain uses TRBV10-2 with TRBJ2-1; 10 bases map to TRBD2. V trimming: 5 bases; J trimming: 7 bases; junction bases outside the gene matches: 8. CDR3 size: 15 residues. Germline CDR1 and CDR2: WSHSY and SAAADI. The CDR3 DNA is TGCGCCAGCAGTCCTAGCGGGAGATTTATGAATGAGCAGTTCTTC. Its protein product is CASSPSGRFMNEQFF.

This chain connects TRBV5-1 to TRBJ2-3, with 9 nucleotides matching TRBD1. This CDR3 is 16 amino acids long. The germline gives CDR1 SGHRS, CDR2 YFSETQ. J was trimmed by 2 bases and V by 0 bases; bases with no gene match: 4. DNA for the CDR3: TGCGCCAGCAGCTTGGCCGGGACAGGGACCACAGATACGCAGTATTTT. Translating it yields CASSLAGTGTTDTQYF.

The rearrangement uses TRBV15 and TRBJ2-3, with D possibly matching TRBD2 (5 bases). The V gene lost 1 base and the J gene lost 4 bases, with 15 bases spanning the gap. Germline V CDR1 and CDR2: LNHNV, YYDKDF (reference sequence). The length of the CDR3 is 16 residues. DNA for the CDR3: TGTGCCACCAGCAGAGGACTCTCCCCCGGGGCAGATACGCAGTATTTT. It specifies CATSRGLSPGADTQYF.

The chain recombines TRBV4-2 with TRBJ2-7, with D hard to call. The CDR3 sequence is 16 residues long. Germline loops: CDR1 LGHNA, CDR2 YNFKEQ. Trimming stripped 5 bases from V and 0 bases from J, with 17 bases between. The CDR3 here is CASSFFGRASSYEQYV. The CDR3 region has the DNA TGTGCCAGCAGCTTTTTCGGACGGGCCAGCTCCTACGAGCAGTACGTC.

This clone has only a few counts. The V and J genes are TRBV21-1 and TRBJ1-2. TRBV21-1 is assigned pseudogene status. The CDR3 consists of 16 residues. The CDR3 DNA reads TGTGCCAGCAGCAACTTCCCATCCCCGGGGGGCAATGGCTACACCTTC. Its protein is CASSNFPSPGGNGYTF.